This entry features one TCR beta chain sequence. What it binds is not known. The data were taken from a study of CD8+ T cells in alopecia areata. General observations from the study: In scalp and blood during tofacitinib, many expanded lesional clones persisted. Lesional scalp displayed greater clonality than normal scalp, most notably in alopecia totalis/universalis.

Investigators isolated RNA and reverse transcribed it into cDNA to act as the sequencing template. Data came from immunoSEQ multiplex PCR; TCRdb stores just in-frame clones and leaves some out. Among under 200,000 clones listed, around 59% were seen once. Germline trimming cut 1 base from V and 4 bases from J; bases unmatched to any gene: 1. Germline V gives CDR1 LGHNA, CDR2 YNFKEQ. The CDR3 is 15 residues long. The treatment denotes: oral pan-JAK inhibitor, 5-10 mg twice daily. Specimens obtained from alopecia areata patients comprised lesional scalp punch biopsies and peripheral blood. Sorting from PBMCs produced CD4+ and CD8+ T cells.

V is TRBV4-2 and J is TRBJ2-1; TRBD2 matches at 10 bases. The source is a human donor with alopecia areata. Sample: CD4+ T cells sorted from blood, taken at week 24, from a patient treated with tofacitinib. CDR3 in amino acids: CASSQVSGGYNEQFF. The CDR3 DNA is TGTGCCAGCAGCCAAGTTAGCGGGGGGTACAATGAGCAGTTCTTC.